These 18 T cell receptor beta chains came from one sample sequenced in a study of CD8 T cells in ankylosing spondylitis (dated by TCRdb to 2017 to 2019). Overall study outcomes, separate from this receptor: A TCR beta motif made up of several highly homologous amino acid variants appeared to be characteristic of blood from ankylosing spondylitis patients.

Their antigens remain unidentified. Library construction relied on 5' RACE. The sequencer was an Illumina HiSeq 2500. TCRdb reprocessing: public reads trimmed at Q25 with fastp, clones called with MiXCR, in-frame beta chains kept. All rows with the same CDR3 protein become a single entry with the most common DNA and genes. The sample has about 540,000 distinct CDR3 sequences on record, approximately 11% of them singletons. Around 6.8% of the sample comes from the top ten. Specimen: blood, either unsorted or a sorted T cell fraction (not recorded which). Receptors were obtained from a male donor with ankylosing spondylitis.

This chain links TRBV2 with TRBJ2-5, with TRBD1 as a possible D gene (5 bases). The CDR3 consists of 13 residues. The V end lost 4 bases, the J end lost 4 bases, and 10 bases lay between the germline ends. The V gene's germline CDR1 is SNHLY and CDR2 FYNNEI. The CDR3 here is CASSVDSSETQYF. CDR3 DNA sequence: TGTGCCAGCAGTGTAGACAGCTCAGAGACCCAGTACTTC.

The rearrangement joins TRBV6-1 to TRBJ1-1, with D possibly being TRBD1 (5 bases). CDR1 MNHNS and CDR2 SASEGT come from the germline V gene. Trimming cost V 3 bases and J 2 bases, with 13 bases left between them. The CDR3 length is 15 residues. DNA of the CDR3: TGTGCCAGCAGTGATCGGGTCGGGGGAAACACTGAAGCTTTCTTT. Amino acids: CASSDRVGGNTEAFF.

This clonotype was picked up many times. This chain uses TRBV6-4 with TRBJ1-2, with 7 bases lining up with TRBD1. With 6 bases clipped from V and 0 bases from J, the junction kept 4 bases outside the gene matches. CDR1 is MRHNA and CDR2 is SNTAGT in the germline V gene. The CDR3 length is 14 residues. The DNA of the CDR3 is TGTGCCAGCAGCCCCGGGACAGCTAACTATGGCTACACCTTC. This codes for CASSPGTANYGYTF.

This clonotype was counted a few times. The V and J genes are TRBV12-3 or TRBV12-4 and TRBJ1-6, with no clear D. Trimming cost V 2 bases and J 9 bases, with 14 bases left between them. The CDR3 sequence is 15 residues long. This CDR3 reads CASSLRAAVGSPLHF. For the CDR3, the DNA is TGTGCCAGCAGTTTAAGGGCGGCAGTGGGTTCACCCCTCCACTTT.

This clonotype was counted at least ten times. This sequence joins TRBV4-1 and TRBJ2-1; TRBD1 agrees at 9 bases. The trim removed 6 bases at V and 0 bases at J, leaving 6 bases unmatched. CDR3 length equals 16 residues. Germline V gene data show CDR1 as MGHRA and CDR2 as YSYEKL. CDR3 sequence: CASRQGAMSSYNEQFF. In DNA, the CDR3 is TGCGCCAGCAGACAGGGGGCGATGAGCTCCTACAATGAGCAGTTCTTC.

The table lists this clonotype with a few counts. This chain uses TRBV24-1 with TRBJ1-5, with 7 bases fitting TRBD1. The CDR3 spans 14 residues. The germline gives CDR1 KGHDR, CDR2 SFDVKD. Germline trimming cut 3 bases from V and 10 bases from J; bases unmatched to any gene: 8. This CDR3 is CATSDPGQVSPQHF. The CDR3 coding sequence is TGTGCCACCAGTGATCCAGGACAGGTCAGCCCCCAGCATTTT.

V and J are TRBV24-1 and TRBJ1-5; D uncertain. CDR1 is KGHDR, CDR2 SFDVKD, per germline. The CDR3 has 13 amino acids. V lost 6 bases and J 6 bases, leaving 11 bases between the germline ends. The CDR3 reads CATSPGNGQPQHF. The CDR3 DNA sequence: TGTGCCACCAGTCCGGGGAACGGTCAGCCCCAGCATTTT.

V usage is TRBV6-1 and J usage is TRBJ2-7; a weak D match, TRBD2 (6 bases). V shed 7 bases and J shed 6 bases, with 16 bases lying between them. The germline gives CDR1 MNHNS, CDR2 SASEGT. The length of the CDR3 is 13 residues. The CDR3 DNA follows: TGTGCCAGCACCTCAGGGACTCTCCGCGAGCAGTACGTC. Its translation: CASTSGTLREQYV.

This clonotype occurred once. V gene TRBV20-1 combines with J gene TRBJ2-1; perhaps TRBD2 as D (5 bases). Germline CDR1 and CDR2: DFQATT and SNEGSKA (reference sequence). This CDR3 comprises 15 residues. Trimming removed 0 bases at V and 5 bases at J, with 14 bases between. CDR3 in amino acids: CSARDKLGPNNEQFF. The CDR3 DNA reads TGCAGTGCTAGAGATAAACTAGGCCCCAACAATGAGCAGTTCTTC.

This clonotype turned up a few times. The chain links TRBV2 to TRBJ2-2; D unclear. CDR1 is SNHLY, CDR2 FYNNEI, per germline. The V end was cut by 7 bases, the J end by 4 bases, with 19 bases between. The CDR3 has 16 residues. The CDR3: CASNFWASLGTGELFF. DNA for the CDR3: TGTGCCAGCAACTTCTGGGCTAGTCTGGGCACCGGGGAGCTGTTTTTT.

This clonotype was observed a few times. The J gene is TRBJ1-5, the V gene TRBV2, with D perhaps matching TRBD1 (6 bases). Germline V gene lookup returns CDR1 SNHLY and CDR2 FYNNEI. V was shortened by 7 bases and J by 0 bases, with 16 bases between the two germline ends. CDR3 length: 16 residues. CDR3 coding DNA: TGTGCCAGCAAGATAGGAAGGGGGTATAGCAATCAGCCCCAGCATTTT. Protein sequence: CASKIGRGYSNQPQHF.

J is TRBJ2-1 and V is TRBV5-6; TRBD2 agrees at 9 bases. Germline assignment: CDR1 SGHDT and CDR2 YYEEEE. The CDR3 is 15 amino acids. The trim removed 1 base at V and 4 bases at J, leaving 3 bases unmatched. The CDR3 reads CASSLPSGVYNEQFF. CDR3 DNA: TGTGCCAGCAGCTTGCCTAGCGGGGTTTACAATGAGCAGTTCTTC. The full variable domain, completed using reference TRBV5-6 and TRBJ2-1, is DAGVTQSPTHLIKTRGQQVTLRCSPKSGHDTVSWYQQALGQGPQFIFQYYEEEERQRGNFPDRFSGHQFPNYSSELNVNALLLGDSALYLCASSLPSGVYNEQFFGPGTRLTVL.

This chain links TRBV3-1 with TRBJ1-1; no firm D call. CDR3 length: 12 residues. Trimming took 2 bases from V and 9 from J, leaving 10 bases between them. CDR1 is LGHDT and CDR2 is YNNKEL in the germline V gene (reference sequence). CDR3 DNA: TGTGCCAGCAGCCAACACGGCAGCCAAGCTTTCTTT. It yields the protein CASSQHGSQAFF.

This clonotype has more than one count but fewer than ten. The chain links TRBV24-1 to TRBJ2-2; TRBD1 agrees at 9 bases. Germline-derived CDR1 and CDR2 are KGHDR and SFDVKD. V trimming: 4 bases; J trimming: 6 bases; junction bases outside the gene matches: 8. The CDR3 loop spans 16 amino acids. Written as DNA, the CDR3 is TGTGCCACCAGTGACTCCCGGGACAGGGCGGCCGGGGAGCTGTTTTTT. Protein sequence: CATSDSRDRAAGELFF.

This chain uses TRBV20-1 with TRBJ1-2; TRBD1 aligns across 9 bases. Germline V lookup: CDR1 DFQATT, CDR2 SNEGSKA (reference sequence). V dropped 5 bases and J dropped 5; count of bases not matched to a gene: 9. This CDR3 is built from 14 residues. The CDR3 loop is CSADRGQGRYGYTF. In DNA, the CDR3 is TGCAGTGCTGACCGCGGACAGGGGAGATATGGCTACACCTTC.

This CDR3 reads CASSWGTSTDTQYF. For the CDR3, the DNA is TGCGCCAGCAGCTGGGGGACTAGCACAGATACGCAGTATTTT. This sequence joins TRBV5-1 and TRBJ2-3; a weak D match, TRBD2 (6 bases). V was trimmed by 3 bases and J by 0 bases, leaving 8 bases between them. This CDR3 has 14 residues. The germline CDR1 and CDR2 sequences are SGHRS and YFSETQ.

V and J are TRBV10-3 and TRBJ2-2; D call uncertain. This CDR3 has 14 amino acids. Germline-derived CDR1 and CDR2 are ENHRY and SYGVKD. V was clipped by 2 bases and J by 3 bases, with 7 bases between them. CDR3 coding DNA: TGTGCCATCAGTGAGCGGACGTACACCGGGGAGCTGTTTTTT. It translates to CAISERTYTGELFF.

The sample holds a few counts of this clonotype. CDR3 coding DNA: TGTGCCAGCAAACCGCCGGGACAGGGAATCTATGGCTACACCTTC. Translated: CASKPPGQGIYGYTF. This chain connects TRBV19 to TRBJ1-2, with 9 bases that match TRBD1. Germline V CDR1 and CDR2: LNHDA, SQIVND (reference sequence). There are 15 residues in the CDR3. Germline trimming cut 9 bases from V and 4 bases from J; bases unmatched to any gene: 12.